These 20 T cell receptor beta chains share one sample of origin, sequenced in a study of OX40 agonist ivuxolimab in advanced cancers. This table comes from immunoSEQ multiplex PCR, and its TCRdb copy is limited to in-frame clones, with some not included. The sample includes around 30,000 clones, approximately 82% of them seen just once. Material: CD4+ or CD8+ T cells sorted from blood, obtained in a trial of the OX40 agonist ivuxolimab. The receptors originated from an adult with an advanced solid tumor such as melanoma, head and neck, liver or kidney cancer.

The sample holds a few counts of this clone. This chain uses TRBV18 with TRBJ1-2; D unclear. Trimming left V 5 bases short and J 7 bases short, with 17 bases between. The germline gives CDR1 KGHSH, CDR2 LQKENI. This CDR3 spans 14 amino acids. CDR3 region: CASSTRAGWSGYTF. CDR3 coding DNA: TGTGCCAGCTCAACGAGGGCCGGATGGTCTGGCTACACCTTC.

The rearrangement joins TRBV7-2 to TRBJ2-3, with 7 bases fitting TRBD2. This CDR3 has 15 amino acids. The trim removed 0 bases at V and 5 bases at J, leaving 5 bases unmatched. Looked up from germline, CDR1 is SGHTA and CDR2 is FQGNSA. The CDR3 coding sequence is TGTGCCAGCAGCTTAGCGAGGCGGGAGCAAGATACGCAGTATTTT. This translates into CASSLARREQDTQYF.

V is TRBV7-2 and J is TRBJ2-3; 7 bases align to TRBD2. The V gene's germline CDR1 is SGHTA and CDR2 FQGNSA. The CDR3 totals 14 residues. V was pared by 7 bases and J by 3 bases, with 7 bases of the junction left unmatched. The CDR3 sequence is CASTRGGGTDTQYF. Written as DNA, the CDR3 is TGTGCCAGCACTCGGGGCGGGGGAACAGATACGCAGTATTTT.

CDR3 residues: CASSLLDPGGETQYF. In DNA form, the CDR3 reads TGTGCCAGCAGCTTACTGGACCCGGGGGGGGAGACCCAGTACTTC. The gene calls are TRBV7-8 and TRBJ2-5; 8 bases are a match to TRBD2. Germline CDR1 is SGHVS and CDR2 is FQNEAQ. The CDR3 has 15 amino acids. The ends lost 2 bases at V and 5 bases at J; junction bases unmatched: 7.

CDR3 in DNA: TGCGCCAGCAGCCAGGACAGGCCCTACTACTCTGGAAACACCATATATTTT. Translation gives CASSQDRPYYSGNTIYF. This sequence joins TRBV5-1 and TRBJ1-3; 7 bases align to TRBD1. The germline CDR1 and CDR2 sequences are SGHRS and YFSETQ. There are 17 residues in the CDR3. V shed 4 bases and J 0 bases; nucleotides not matched to a gene: 10.

The chain is built from TRBV7-2 and TRBJ1-1, with D possibly TRBD1 on 5 matching bases. V was cut by 6 bases and J by 3 bases, with 14 bases left in between. The germline gives CDR1 SGHTA, CDR2 FQGNSA. CDR3 size: 14 residues. This CDR3 reads CASSPPGLDTEAFF. CDR3 in DNA: TGTGCCAGCAGTCCCCCAGGGTTGGACACTGAAGCTTTCTTT.

This chain links TRBV5-8 with TRBJ2-7; D not resolved. This CDR3 is 13 amino acids long. V was cut by 0 bases and J by 8 bases, with 12 bases left in between. In germline, CDR1 is SGHTS, CDR2 YDEGEE. The CDR3 is CASSLEETVKQYF. The CDR3 nucleotides are TGTGCCAGCAGCTTGGAGGAGACCGTCAAGCAGTACTTC.

The V call is TRBV7-2, the J call TRBJ1-2; maybe TRBD1 (6 bases). The CDR3 is made up of 16 amino acids. The ends were cut back, 5 bases at V and 8 bases at J, with 24 bases in the middle. Germline assignment: CDR1 SGHTA and CDR2 FQGNSA. CDR3 protein: CASSAHQPGALSGYTF. The CDR3 coding sequence is TGTGCCAGCAGCGCTCACCAGCCGGGGGCGCTTAGCGGCTACACCTTC.

The chain employs TRBV10-3 and TRBJ2-7; no firm D call. The V gene's germline CDR1 is ENHRY and CDR2 SYGVKD. Trimming cost V 0 bases and J 2 bases, with 8 bases left between them. The CDR3 contains 14 residues. For the CDR3, the DNA is TGTGCCATCAGTGAGTCGTGGGGTCCCTACGAGCAGTACTTC. This encodes CAISESWGPYEQYF.

The chain employs TRBV28 and TRBJ2-3, with D possibly TRBD1 on 6 matching bases. V lost 5 bases and J lost 2, with 11 bases in between. This CDR3 comprises 14 residues. Germline V gives CDR1 MDHEN, CDR2 SYDVKM. The CDR3 DNA is TGTGCCAGCAGTCATGGACAGATCACAGATACGCAGTATTTT. It specifies CASSHGQITDTQYF. The full variable domain, in which reference TRBV28 and TRBJ2-3 provide the parts outside the CDR3, is DVKVTQSSRYLVKRTGEKVFLECVQDMDHENMFWYRQDPGLGLRLIYFSYDVKMKEKGDIPEGYSVSREKKERFSLILESASTNQTSMYLCASSHGQITDTQYFGPGTRLTVL.

This clone was picked up a small number of times. The CDR3 bases are TGTGCCGGGGGACAGGTGAATAATTCACCCCTCCACTTT. Encoded protein: CAGGQVNNSPLHF. The J gene is TRBJ1-6, the V gene TRBV30; 8 bases are shared with TRBD1. Germline trimming cut 8 bases from V and 5 bases from J; bases unmatched to any gene: 5. The CDR3 extends over 13 amino acids. Germline CDR1 GTSNPN, CDR2 SVGIG (reference sequence).

The rearrangement uses TRBV25-1 and TRBJ2-2; 7 positions match TRBD1. J gave up 2 bases and V 10 bases, and 7 bases lay outside the gene matches. The germline CDR1 and CDR2 sequences are MGHDK and SYGVNS. This CDR3 has 14 residues. CDR3 sequence reads: CATSGQENTGELFF. DNA of the CDR3: TGTGCCACCTCCGGACAGGAAAACACCGGGGAGCTGTTTTTT. Filled out from reference TRBV25-1 and TRBJ2-2, the complete variable domain reads EADIYQTPRYLVIGTGKKITLECSQTMGHDKMYWYQQDPGMELHLIHYSYGVNSTEKGDLSSESTVSRIRTEHFPLTLESARPSHTSQYLCATSGQENTGELFFGEGSRLTVL.

This clone was found once. V gene TRBV5-6 combines with J gene TRBJ1-1, with 9 bases identical to TRBD1. This CDR3 is 16 amino acids long. Germline CDR1 SGHDT, CDR2 YYEEEE. The J segment lost 1 base and the V segment lost 1 base, leaving 5 bases of the junction unmatched. CDR3 in amino acids: CASSLMGQGPNTEAFF. In DNA, the CDR3 is TGTGCCAGCAGCTTGATGGGACAGGGCCCGAACACTGAAGCTTTCTTT.

This rearrangement joins TRBV9 to TRBJ2-1, with D perhaps assigned TRBD1 or TRBD2 (5 bases each). Between the trimmed V and J ends, which lost 3 bases and 6 bases, there was a span of 13 bases. Germline CDR1 and CDR2: SGDLS and YYNGEE. This CDR3 contains 14 residues. CDR3 protein: CASSAQQAGNEQFF. CDR3 nucleotides: TGTGCCAGCAGCGCTCAACAGGCGGGCAATGAGCAGTTCTTC.

This clone was detected only a few times. The chain links TRBV5-4 to TRBJ2-3; 9 nucleotides align to TRBD1. This CDR3 spans 15 amino acids. Germline lookup yields CDR1 SGHNT and CDR2 YYREEE (reference sequence). The V and J ends lost 3 bases and 6 bases, in that order; junction bases with no gene match: 8. This chain's CDR3 is CASSSTGGGPDTQYF. In DNA, the CDR3 is TGTGCCAGCAGCTCGACAGGGGGGGGACCGGATACGCAGTATTTT.

This clone showed up just a few times. The chain combines TRBV20-1 with TRBJ2-5; no clear D. This CDR3 has 10 amino acids. Germline V gene lookup returns CDR1 DFQATT and CDR2 SNEGSKA (reference sequence). V was trimmed by 3 bases and J by 5 bases, leaving 4 bases between them. In nucleotides, the CDR3 is TGCAGTGCTAGCGGGGAGACCCAGTACTTC. Its protein product is CSASGETQYF.

The chain uses TRBV7-2 and TRBJ1-2; D is possibly TRBD1 (6 bases). Germline V lookup: CDR1 SGHTA, CDR2 FQGNSA. The CDR3 has 14 amino acids. The V end was cut by 7 bases, the J end by 4 bases, with 16 bases between. The CDR3 region has the DNA TGTGCCAGCAACGAACCGGACAGATTCTATGGCTACACCTTC. Amino acids: CASNEPDRFYGYTF.

J is TRBJ2-1 and V is TRBV6-5, with D possibly being TRBD2 (5 bases). This CDR3 contains 15 residues. Germline-derived CDR1 and CDR2 are MNHEY and SVGAGI. The V gene lost 5 bases and the J gene lost 7 bases, with 18 bases spanning the gap. CDR3 sequence reads: CASSRRASRANEQFF. The DNA of the CDR3 is TGTGCCAGCAGTAGGCGGGCTAGTCGGGCTAATGAGCAGTTCTTC.

The rearrangement links TRBV18 to TRBJ2-1; tentative D call: TRBD2 (5 bases). V lost 6 bases, J lost 5 bases, and 20 bases lay in between. There are 16 residues in the CDR3. Germline V gene lookup returns CDR1 KGHSH and CDR2 LQKENI. CDR3 nucleotide sequence: TGTGCCAGCTCCCGAAGCCATAGCGCGCCGAACAATGAGCAGTTCTTC. Translated, it gives CASSRSHSAPNNEQFF.

The gene calls are TRBV7-2 and TRBJ2-7; tentatively, D is TRBD2 (6 bases). Trimming cost V 2 bases and J 3 bases, with 8 bases left between them. This CDR3 spans 13 amino acids. Germline V gene sequence: CDR1 SGHTA, CDR2 FQGNSA. CDR3 sequence (DNA): TGTGCCAGCAGCTTACAGACTAGCTACGAGCAGTACTTC. Encoded protein: CASSLQTSYEQYF.